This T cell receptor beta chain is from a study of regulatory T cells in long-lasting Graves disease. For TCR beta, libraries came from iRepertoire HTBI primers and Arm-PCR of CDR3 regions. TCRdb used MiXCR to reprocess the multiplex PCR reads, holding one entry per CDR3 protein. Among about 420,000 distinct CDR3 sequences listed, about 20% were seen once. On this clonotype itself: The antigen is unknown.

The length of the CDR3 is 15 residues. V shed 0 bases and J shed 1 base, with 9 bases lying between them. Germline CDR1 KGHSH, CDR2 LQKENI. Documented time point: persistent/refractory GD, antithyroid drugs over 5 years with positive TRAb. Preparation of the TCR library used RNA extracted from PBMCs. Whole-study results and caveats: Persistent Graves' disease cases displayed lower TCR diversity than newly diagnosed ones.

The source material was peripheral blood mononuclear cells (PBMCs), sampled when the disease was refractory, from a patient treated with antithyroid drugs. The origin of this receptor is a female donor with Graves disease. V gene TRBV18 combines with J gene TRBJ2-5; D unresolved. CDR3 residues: CASSPPGGPQETQYF. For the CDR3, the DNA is TGTGCCAGCTCACCACCGGGCGGACCCCAAGAGACCCAGTACTTC. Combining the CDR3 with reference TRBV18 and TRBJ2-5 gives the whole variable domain NAGVMQNPRHLVRRRGQEARLRCSPMKGHSHVYWYRQLPEEGLKFMVYLQKENIIDESGMPKERFSAEFPKEGPSILRIQQVVRGDSAAYFCASSPPGGPQETQYFGPGTRLLVL.